This T cell receptor beta chain was retrieved from a study of blood T cell repertoires in COVID-19. The overall study: Samples representing acute and convalescent COVID-19 were sourced from the United States, Italy and Spain. The analysed material was cDNA or gDNA that came from T cells, B-cell-depleted T cells, or PBMCs.

The protocol was immunoSEQ multiplex PCR, while the TCRdb copy is restricted to in-frame clones and leaves out a portion. The sample lists 84,000 or so clones, approximately 80% occurring once. This sequence originates from a woman of 80 years or more with acute or convalescent COVID-19. The sample was peripheral blood.

Here the CDR3 reads CATKTSGRAGFIEQFF. The DNA for the CDR3 is TGTGCCACCAAGACTAGCGGGAGGGCCGGGTTCATTGAGCAGTTCTTC. This sequence joins TRBV5-4 and TRBJ2-1; 14 bases map to TRBD2. The CDR3 runs 16 residues. Trimming removed 9 bases from V and 9 bases from J; junction bases left unmatched: 14. From germline, CDR1 is SGHNT and CDR2 YYREEE (reference sequence).